Shown below are 8 T cell receptor beta chains from a single sample sequenced in a study of CD8 T cells in Susac syndrome. The RNA, roughly 0.45 to 1 ug, was put through reverse transcription using random hexamers. Each CDR3 protein is one row after TCRdb ran MiXCR on the immunoSEQ multiplex PCR reads. The sample lists 180,000 or so distinct CDR3 sequences, approximately 95% occurring once. The sequencing input was CD4+ T cells from PBMCs. The receptors were gathered from a human donor in good health.

This clonotype was counted a single time. This rearrangement joins TRBV30 to TRBJ2-1; possible D gene TRBD2, 5 bases. Trimming removed 2 bases at V and 12 bases at J, with 17 bases between. From germline, CDR1 is GTSNPN and CDR2 SVGIG (reference sequence). There are 13 residues in the CDR3. The CDR3 region has the DNA TGTGCCTGGAGTCCTGACCGCGGAGGAGTGCAGTTCTTC. This sequence encodes CAWSPDRGGVQFF.

CDR3 loop: CASSFAVAGVGEQYF. In nucleotides, the CDR3 is TGTGCCAGCAGCTTTGCTGTAGCGGGAGTGGGCGAGCAGTACTTC. The J gene is TRBJ2-7, the V gene TRBV11-3; 9 bases map to TRBD2. The germline gives CDR1 SGHNT, CDR2 YENEEA. The CDR3 runs 15 residues. V gave up 3 bases and J gave up 6 bases; unmatched junction bases: 9.

V is TRBV29-1 and J is TRBJ1-3, with D uncertain. Deletions cut 4 bases from V and 4 bases from J, with 11 bases between. There are 13 residues in the CDR3. Germline CDR1 SQVTM, CDR2 ANQGSEA. CDR3 region: CSVVSGIGNTIYF. The DNA for the CDR3 is TGCAGCGTTGTGTCGGGGATCGGAAACACCATATATTTT.

The genes are TRBV6-2 or TRBV6-3 and TRBJ1-5; D is ambiguous. V was shortened by 4 bases and J by 4 bases, with 11 bases between the two germline ends. The CDR3 spans 14 residues. CDR1 is MNHEY, CDR2 SVGEGT, per germline. The CDR3 is CASSFGLGNQPQHF. The DNA for the CDR3 is TGTGCCAGCAGTTTCGGACTGGGAAATCAGCCCCAGCATTTT.

This rearrangement joins TRBV15 to TRBJ1-4, with D uncertain. CDR3 length: 15 residues. V shed 3 bases and J shed 5 bases, with 13 bases lying between them. Germline V gene data show CDR1 as LNHNV and CDR2 as YYDKDF (reference sequence). The CDR3 reads CATSRFGDQNEKLFF. As DNA, the CDR3 is TGTGCCACCAGCAGGTTTGGAGACCAAAATGAAAAACTGTTTTTT.

The rearrangement links TRBV7-2 to TRBJ1-5; TRBD1 matches at 9 bases. The V gene end was trimmed by 4 bases and the J gene end by 7 bases; junction bases not matched to a gene: 11. Germline lookup yields CDR1 SGHTA and CDR2 FQGNSA. This CDR3 comprises 16 residues. The CDR3 reads CASSSTRGQGGQPQHF. CDR3 sequence (DNA): TGTGCCAGCAGCTCTACCAGGGGACAGGGCGGGCAGCCCCAGCATTTT.

The V gene is TRBV2, the J gene TRBJ2-1, with D possibly being TRBD1 or TRBD2 (5 bases each). Trimming removed 6 bases at V and 7 bases at J, with 13 bases between. This CDR3 spans 13 amino acids. Germline CDR1 reads SNHLY; CDR2 reads FYNNEI. The CDR3 DNA is TGTGCCAGCAGATGGGACCGCAAAAATGAGCAGTTCTTC. This codes for CASRWDRKNEQFF.

The CDR3 region has the DNA TGCAGTGCTGGGACAGGGGAGGGCGAGCAGTACTTC. It yields the protein CSAGTGEGEQYF. The gene calls are TRBV20-1 and TRBJ2-7; 10 positions match TRBD1. The CDR3 runs 12 residues. V lost 5 bases, J lost 6 bases, and 4 bases stayed unmatched. Germline CDR1 reads DFQATT; CDR2 reads SNEGSKA (reference sequence).